The entry below gives a single T cell receptor (beta chain) sequence along with its context. The sample originates from a study of blood T cell repertoires in COVID-19. On the study more broadly: Some COVID-19 samples were acute and others convalescent; all came from the United States, Italy and Spain. The cDNA or gDNA used as material had been derived from T cells, B-cell-depleted T cells, or PBMCs.

Authors' processing steps: Amplification of reference gene primers was used by the study to estimate nucleated cell counts. Profiled with immunoSEQ multiplex PCR; TCRdb holds only in-frame clones, not every one. The DNA was the basis for D and trimming; V, J and clone size are from that table. Here the sample spans about 190,000 clones, approximately 90% being singletons. Input material: peripheral blood. The TCR was taken from a human donor in a cohort sampled during active COVID-19.

In DNA, the CDR3 is TGTGCCAGCAGCTTGGGCTCGGCCCAGAACACTGAAGCTTTCTTT. Its protein is CASSLGSAQNTEAFF. The chain joins TRBV7-6 to TRBJ1-1; D is unclear. Per germline, CDR1 SGHVS and CDR2 FNYEAQ. The V gene lost 3 bases and the J gene lost 1 base, with 12 bases spanning the gap. This CDR3 is 15 amino acids long.